The 24 T cell receptor beta chains presented below share a single source sample, sequenced in a study of CD8+CD57+ T cells in acquired aplastic anemia. TCR beta VDJ and CDR3 profiles were obtained from a genomic DNA template. MiXCR was run by TCRdb on the reads, yielding one entry per CDR3 protein. In the table there are around 170,000 distinct CDR3 sequences, about half of which are singletons. The sample comprised sorted CD4+, CD8+, or CD8+CD57+ T cells (not recorded which) from PBMCs. The source of these receptors is a human donor in good health.

The chain combines TRBV5-4 with TRBJ2-1, with D possibly being TRBD2 (6 bases). The CDR3 has 16 residues. Trimming pared 3 bases from V and 6 bases from J, leaving 19 bases between. Germline loops: CDR1 SGHNT, CDR2 YYREEE (reference sequence). CDR3 in DNA: TGTGCCAGCAGCTCCCGTGGCGGGATCCTAAGCAATGAGCAGTTCTTC. Protein product: CASSSRGGILSNEQFF.

The V and J genes are TRBV2 and TRBJ2-7; maybe TRBD1 (5 bases). The CDR3 has 14 residues. V was pared by 5 bases and J by 2 bases, with 13 bases between. Germline-derived CDR1 and CDR2 are SNHLY and FYNNEI. CDR3 region: CASSPVDRAYEQYF. The CDR3 DNA sequence: TGTGCCAGCAGTCCGGTCGACAGAGCCTACGAGCAGTACTTC.

This clonotype has a handful of counts. The gene calls are TRBV10-3 and TRBJ2-2; D is uncertain. The CDR3 length is 13 residues. V was clipped by 3 bases and J by 1 base, with 3 bases between them. Germline CDR1 and CDR2: ENHRY and SYGVKD. CDR3 in amino acids: CAISDRNTGELFF. The CDR3 DNA follows: TGTGCCATCAGTGACCGGAACACCGGGGAGCTGTTTTTT.

Concerning this clonotype: Compared with germline, one end of the junction differs, possibly owing to a read error. The J gene is TRBJ1-6, the V gene TRBV20-1; D is ambiguous. The CDR3 loop spans 10 amino acids. Germline V gene data show CDR1 as DFQATT and CDR2 as SNEGSKA (reference sequence). The CDR3 region is CSAPLGPLRF. The CDR3 nucleotides read TGCAGTGCTCCTCTCGGCCCGCTCCGCTTT.

The chain employs TRBV7-8 and TRBJ1-5; 7 positions match TRBD1. CDR3 length: 16 amino acids. Germline-derived CDR1 and CDR2 are SGHVS and FQNEAQ. J lost 0 bases, V lost 4 bases, and 6 bases had no gene match. The CDR3 loop reads CASSYEGGYSNQPQHF. The CDR3 bases are TGTGCCAGCAGCTACGAAGGGGGCTATAGCAATCAGCCCCAGCATTTT.

The chain joins TRBV29-1 to TRBJ2-7; TRBD1 matches 7 bases. Trimming at V came to 1 base and at J to 2 bases, leaving 5 bases not matched to a gene. The CDR3 has 14 amino acids. Germline assignment: CDR1 SQVTM and CDR2 ANQGSEA. DNA for the CDR3: TGCAGCGTTGAAGTTCCGGGACAGACCTACGAGCAGTACTTC. This gives the protein CSVEVPGQTYEQYF.

The rearrangement links TRBV20-1 to TRBJ2-5; the D is unclear. CDR1 DFQATT and CDR2 SNEGSKA come from the germline V gene (reference sequence). The CDR3 is 16 amino acids. V was trimmed by 4 bases and J by 1 base, leaving 19 bases between them. The CDR3 spells CSATRRGRPIQETQYF. In nucleotides, the CDR3 is TGCAGTGCTACAAGACGAGGACGGCCCATCCAAGAGACCCAGTACTTC.

This clonotype was seen just once. The junction does not match germline at one end; this may be a read error. The chain recombines TRBV11-2 with TRBJ2-2; TRBD2 matches 11 bases. In germline, CDR1 is SGHAT, CDR2 FQNNGV. The CDR3 runs 17 residues. In nucleotides, the CDR3 is TGTGCCAGCAGCTTTGGACTAGCGGGCCTGAACATCGGGGAGCTGTTTTTT. Its protein product is CASSFGLAGLNIGELFF.

This sequence joins TRBV25-1 and TRBJ2-1, with D possibly TRBD2 on 6 matching bases. CDR3 length equals 15 residues. The germline gives CDR1 MGHDK, CDR2 SYGVNS. Trimming stripped 1 base from V and 5 bases from J, with 12 bases between. Here the CDR3 DNA reads TGTGCCAGCAGTGAATCTGGCGGGACTCACAATGAGCAGTTCTTC. Its translation is CASSESGGTHNEQFF.

This clonotype was counted only a few times. The chain links TRBV15 to TRBJ2-3; no reliable D call. CDR1 LNHNV and CDR2 YYDKDF come from the germline V gene (reference sequence). V was trimmed by 1 base and J by 4 bases, leaving 9 bases between them. This CDR3 comprises 14 residues. The CDR3, as DNA: TGTGCCACCAGCAGAGGAAAATCATCAGATACGCAGTATTTT. Amino acid sequence: CATSRGKSSDTQYF.

This clonotype was seen only a few times. The chain combines TRBV15 with TRBJ2-7; 12 bases line up with TRBD2. The CDR3 length is 16 residues. With V trimmed by 0 bases and J by 5 bases, 5 bases remained unmatched. Per the germline V gene, CDR1 is LNHNV and CDR2 is YYDKDF (reference sequence). CDR3 region: CATSRERTSGIDEQYF. CDR3 DNA sequence: TGTGCCACCAGCAGAGAGCGGACTAGCGGGATCGACGAGCAGTACTTC. The full variable domain, its missing parts supplied by reference TRBV15 and TRBJ2-7, is DAMVIQNPRYQVTQFGKPVTLSCSQTLNHNVMYWYQQKSSQAPKLLFHYYDKDFNNEADTPDNFQSRRPNTSFCFLDIRSPGLGDTAMYLCATSRERTSGIDEQYFGPGTRLTVT.

This chain links TRBV2 with TRBJ2-5; D not resolved. V lost 6 bases and J lost 10, with 15 bases in between. This CDR3 contains 12 residues. Germline V gene sequence: CDR1 SNHLY, CDR2 FYNNEI. CDR3 DNA: TGTGCCAGCAGCCCTGGTCCGGGTATCCAGTACTTC. It yields the protein CASSPGPGIQYF.

Concerning this clonotype itself: This sequence may be a read error, since a much larger clone differs from it by one base. This chain uses TRBV20-1 with TRBJ2-2; 10 nucleotides match TRBD1. Germline CDR1 DFQATT, CDR2 SNEGSKA (reference sequence). Trimming cost V 3 bases and J 4 bases; bases outside gene matches: 5. The CDR3 is made up of 15 amino acids. The CDR3 reads CSASGTGAGTGELFF. The CDR3 DNA is TGCAGTGCTAGTGGGACAGGGGCGGGCACCGGGGAGCTGTTTTTT.

This clonotype has a single count. CDR3 bases: TGTGCCACCAGCGGTGGGACAGTATCTAACTATGGCTACACCTTC. Encoded protein: CATSGGTVSNYGYTF. V and J are TRBV15 and TRBJ1-2; 7 nucleotides line up with TRBD1. The CDR3 runs to 15 residues. Germline CDR1 LNHNV, CDR2 YYDKDF (reference sequence). Trimming at V came to 5 bases and at J to 0 bases, leaving 6 bases not matched to a gene. Full variable domain (rest looked up from reference TRBV15 and TRBJ1-2): DAMVIQNPRYQVTQFGKPVTLSCSQTLNHNVMYWYQQKSSQAPKLLFHYYDKDFNNEADTPDNFQSRRPNTSFCFLDIRSPGLGDTAMYLCATSGGTVSNYGYTFGSGTRLTVV.

This clonotype was observed at least ten times. This sequence joins TRBV11-2 and TRBJ2-3; 13 bases line up with TRBD2. The germline CDR1 and CDR2 sequences are SGHAT and FQNNGV. The CDR3 is 16 amino acids. Germline trimming cut 5 bases from V and 4 bases from J; bases unmatched to any gene: 6. CDR3 sequence (DNA): TGTGCCAGCAGCCGAACTAGCGGGAGGGGTCCAGATACGCAGTATTTT. Translating it yields CASSRTSGRGPDTQYF.

J is TRBJ2-1 and V is TRBV18; D call uncertain. Trimming removed 4 bases from V and 5 bases from J, with 18 bases in between. There are 16 residues in the CDR3. Germline CDR1 reads KGHSH; CDR2 reads LQKENI. CDR3 sequence reads: CASSHAGRQTDNEQFF. The CDR3, as DNA: TGTGCCAGCTCACACGCCGGACGGCAAACAGACAATGAGCAGTTCTTC.

As for this clonotype: This may stem from a read error, because a much larger clone lies one nucleotide away. It is likely a read error, because the conserved phenylalanine at the end of the CDR3 is missing. This sequence joins TRBV11-3 and TRBJ2-1; no firm D call. The CDR3 is 13 residues long. CDR1 SGHNT and CDR2 YENEEA come from the germline V gene. The V and J ends lost 6 bases and 9 bases respectively, with 15 bases between them. The DNA for the CDR3 is TGTGCCAGCAGGAAAGCTCCTGAAACTGAGCAGTTCATC. Translating gives CASRKAPETEQFI.

At least ten counts were recorded for this clonotype. Sequence at one end of the junction differs from germline and may be a read error. The DNA of the CDR3 is TGTGCCAACAGCATATTGGGTACAGGGACCGGTCAGCCCCAGCATTTT. Protein product: CANSILGTGTGQPQHF. The V gene is TRBV7-8, the J gene TRBJ1-5; weak D call: TRBD1 (6 bases). The germline CDR1 and CDR2 sequences are SGHVS and FQNEAQ. This CDR3 is built from 16 residues. Combining the CDR3 with reference TRBV7-8 and TRBJ1-5 gives the whole variable domain GAGVSQSPRYKVAKRGQDVALRCDPISGHVSLFWYQQALGQGPEFLTYFQNEAQLDKSGLPSDRFFAERPEGSVSTLKIQRTQQEDSAVYLCANSILGTGTGQPQHFGDGTRLSIL.

V usage is TRBV29-1 and J usage is TRBJ2-3, with 11 bases identical to TRBD2. The V gene's germline CDR1 is SQVTM and CDR2 ANQGSEA. This CDR3 spans 13 amino acids. The J segment lost 4 bases and the V segment lost 7 bases, leaving 4 bases of the junction unmatched. The chain's CDR3 is CSGSGRAPDTQYF. The CDR3 nucleotides are TGCAGCGGTAGCGGGAGGGCCCCAGATACGCAGTATTTT.

This clonotype was counted between two and nine times. The J gene is TRBJ2-7, the V gene TRBV10-1, with D possibly matching TRBD2 (6 bases). Trimming took off 4 bases at V and 3 bases at J, with 16 bases between the two ends. This CDR3 is built from 15 residues. CDR1 and CDR2 (germline): WNHNN, SYGVQD (reference sequence). This chain's CDR3 is CASSGGSGPYYEQYF. The CDR3 DNA is TGCGCCAGCAGTGGGGGCAGCGGGCCGTACTACGAGCAGTACTTC.

This clonotype was seen repeatedly, ten times or more. Compared with germline, one end of the junction differs, possibly owing to a read error. This rearrangement joins TRBV7-2 to TRBJ2-2, with 7 bases lining up with TRBD2. Germline V gene sequence: CDR1 SGHTA, CDR2 FQGNSA. The CDR3 has 13 amino acids. The CDR3 spells CASSLAGAGELFF. In DNA, the CDR3 is TGCGCCAGCAGCTTGGCGGGGGCCGGGGAGCTGTTTTTT.

This chain links TRBV24-1 with TRBJ2-5; no clear D gene. V gave up 0 bases and J gave up 5 bases, with 6 bases separating them. Germline CDR1 is KGHDR and CDR2 is SFDVKD. This CDR3 is 13 amino acids long. CDR3 bases: TGTGCCACCAGTGATTTGGACACGGAGACCCAGTACTTC. Translation: CATSDLDTETQYF.

This clonotype was counted at least ten times. This chain joins TRBV5-1 and TRBJ2-2; weak D call: TRBD2 (6 bases). V was trimmed by 3 bases and J by 6 bases, leaving 15 bases between them. The CDR3 consists of 15 residues. Germline V gene lookup returns CDR1 SGHRS and CDR2 YFSETQ. The CDR3 nucleotides are TGCGCCAGCAGCTCGGGAGCCTACGTCCCCGGGGAGCTGTTTTTT. Amino acids: CASSSGAYVPGELFF.

This clonotype showed up many times. V is TRBV2 and J is TRBJ2-7; 7 bases agree with TRBD1. CDR1 is SNHLY and CDR2 is FYNNEI in the germline V gene. The CDR3 is made up of 13 amino acids. The V and J ends lost 6 bases and 3 bases, in that order; junction bases with no gene match: 5. The CDR3 reads CASSGQALYEQYF. The DNA of the CDR3 is TGTGCCAGCAGCGGACAGGCACTCTACGAGCAGTACTTC.